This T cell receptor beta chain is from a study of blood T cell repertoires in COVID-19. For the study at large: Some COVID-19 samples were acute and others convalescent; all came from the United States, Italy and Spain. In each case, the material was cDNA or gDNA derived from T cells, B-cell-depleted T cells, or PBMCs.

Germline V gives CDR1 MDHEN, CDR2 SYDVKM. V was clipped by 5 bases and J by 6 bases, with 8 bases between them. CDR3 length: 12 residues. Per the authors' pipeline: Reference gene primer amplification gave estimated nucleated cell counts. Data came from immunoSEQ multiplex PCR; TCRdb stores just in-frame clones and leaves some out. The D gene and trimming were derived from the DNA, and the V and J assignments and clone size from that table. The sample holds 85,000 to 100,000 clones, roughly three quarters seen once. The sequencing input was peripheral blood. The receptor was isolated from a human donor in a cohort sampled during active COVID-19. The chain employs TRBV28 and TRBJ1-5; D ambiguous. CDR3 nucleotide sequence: TGTGCCAGCAGTAGACAATTTCAGCCCCAGCATTTT. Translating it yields CASSRQFQPQHF.